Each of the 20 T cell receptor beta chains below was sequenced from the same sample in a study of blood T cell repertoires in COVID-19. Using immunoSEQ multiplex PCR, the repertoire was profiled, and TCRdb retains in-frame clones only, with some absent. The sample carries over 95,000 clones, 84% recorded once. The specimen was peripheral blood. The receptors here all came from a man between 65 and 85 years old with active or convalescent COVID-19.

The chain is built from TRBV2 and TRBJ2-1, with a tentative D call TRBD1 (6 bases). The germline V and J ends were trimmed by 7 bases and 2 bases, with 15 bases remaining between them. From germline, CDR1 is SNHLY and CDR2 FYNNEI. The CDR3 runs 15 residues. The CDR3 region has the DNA TGTGCCAGCACCACCCAGGGGACCCCCTACAATGAGCAGTTCTTC. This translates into CASTTQGTPYNEQFF.

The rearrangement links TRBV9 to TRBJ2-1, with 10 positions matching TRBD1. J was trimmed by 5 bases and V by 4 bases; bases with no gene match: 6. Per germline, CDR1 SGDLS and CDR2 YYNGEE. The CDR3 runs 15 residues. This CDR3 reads CASSPRQGADNEQFF. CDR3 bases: TGTGCCAGCAGCCCGAGACAGGGGGCCGACAATGAGCAGTTCTTC.

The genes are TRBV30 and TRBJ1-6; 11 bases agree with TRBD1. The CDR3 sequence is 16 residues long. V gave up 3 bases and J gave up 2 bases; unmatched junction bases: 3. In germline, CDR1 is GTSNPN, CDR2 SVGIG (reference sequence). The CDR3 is CAWRGTGGPYNSPLHF. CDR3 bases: TGTGCCTGGAGGGGGACAGGGGGTCCCTATAATTCACCCCTCCACTTT.

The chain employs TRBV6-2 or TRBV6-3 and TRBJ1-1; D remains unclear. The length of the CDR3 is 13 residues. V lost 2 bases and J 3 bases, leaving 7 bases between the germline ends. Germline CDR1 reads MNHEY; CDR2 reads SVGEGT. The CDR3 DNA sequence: TGTGCCAGCAGTTACACAGCCGACACTGAAGCTTTCTTT. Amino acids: CASSYTADTEAFF.

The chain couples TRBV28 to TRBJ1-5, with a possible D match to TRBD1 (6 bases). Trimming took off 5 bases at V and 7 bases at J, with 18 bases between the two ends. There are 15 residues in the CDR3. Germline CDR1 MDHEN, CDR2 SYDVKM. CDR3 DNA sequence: TGTGCCAGCAGTCAGGGGCCCGGAGCTCTACAGCCCCAGCATTTT. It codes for CASSQGPGALQPQHF.

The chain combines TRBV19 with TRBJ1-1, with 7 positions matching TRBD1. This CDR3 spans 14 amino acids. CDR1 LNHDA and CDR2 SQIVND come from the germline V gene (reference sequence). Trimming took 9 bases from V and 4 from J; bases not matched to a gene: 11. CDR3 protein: CASCRPTGATEAFF. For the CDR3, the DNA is TGTGCCAGCTGCAGGCCAACAGGGGCCACTGAAGCTTTCTTT.

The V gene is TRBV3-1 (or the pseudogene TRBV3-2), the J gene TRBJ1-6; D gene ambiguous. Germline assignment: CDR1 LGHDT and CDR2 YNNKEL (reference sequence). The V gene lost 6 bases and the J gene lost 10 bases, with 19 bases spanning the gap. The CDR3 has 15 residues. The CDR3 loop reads CASSPIVSGLSPLHF. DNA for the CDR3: TGTGCCAGCAGTCCAATCGTGTCGGGTTTGTCACCCCTCCACTTT.

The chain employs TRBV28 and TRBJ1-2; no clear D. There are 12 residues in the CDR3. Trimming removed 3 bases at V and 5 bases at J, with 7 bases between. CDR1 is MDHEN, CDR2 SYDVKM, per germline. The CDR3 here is CASSFHSYGYTF. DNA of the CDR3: TGTGCCAGCAGTTTTCACAGTTATGGCTACACCTTC.

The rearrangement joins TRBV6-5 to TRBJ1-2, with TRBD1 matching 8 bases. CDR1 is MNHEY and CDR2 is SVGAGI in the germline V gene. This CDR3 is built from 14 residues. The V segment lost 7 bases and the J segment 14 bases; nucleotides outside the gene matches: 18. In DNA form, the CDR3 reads TGTGCCAGCACTCCAGCTGACAGGGGAGGGGGCCGGACCTTC. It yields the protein CASTPADRGGGRTF.

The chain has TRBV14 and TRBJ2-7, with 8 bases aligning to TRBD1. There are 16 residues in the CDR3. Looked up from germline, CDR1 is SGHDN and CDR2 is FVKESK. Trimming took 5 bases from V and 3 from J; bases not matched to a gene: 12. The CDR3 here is CASSFRTGNNVYEQYF. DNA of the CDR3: TGTGCCAGCAGCTTTCGGACAGGGAACAACGTCTACGAGCAGTACTTC.

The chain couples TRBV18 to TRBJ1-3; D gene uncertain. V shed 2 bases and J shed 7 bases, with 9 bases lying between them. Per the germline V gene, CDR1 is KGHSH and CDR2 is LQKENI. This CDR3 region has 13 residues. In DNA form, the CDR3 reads TGTGCCAGCTCACCAGGGTTTAGCAACACCATATATTTT. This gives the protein CASSPGFSNTIYF.

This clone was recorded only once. This CDR3 is CASSSGDRATEKLFF. The CDR3 region has the DNA TGTGCCAGCAGCTCCGGGGACAGGGCCACTGAAAAACTGTTTTTT. The chain couples TRBV11-1 to TRBJ1-4; 9 nucleotides agree with TRBD1. Germline V gene sequence: CDR1 SGHAT, CDR2 FQDESV (reference sequence). The CDR3 totals 15 residues. The V and J ends lost 4 bases and 7 bases, in that order; junction bases with no gene match: 7.

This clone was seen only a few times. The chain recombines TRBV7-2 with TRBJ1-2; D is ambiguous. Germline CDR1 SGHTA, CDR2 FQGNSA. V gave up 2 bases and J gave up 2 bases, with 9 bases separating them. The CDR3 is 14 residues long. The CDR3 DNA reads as TGTGCCAGCAGCTTACCCAGAGCGAACTATGGCTACACCTTC. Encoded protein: CASSLPRANYGYTF.

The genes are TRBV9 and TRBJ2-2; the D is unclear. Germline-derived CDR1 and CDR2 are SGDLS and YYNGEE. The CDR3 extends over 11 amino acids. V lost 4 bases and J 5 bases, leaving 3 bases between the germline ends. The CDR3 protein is CASSRTGELFF. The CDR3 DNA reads TGTGCCAGCAGCCGGACCGGGGAGCTGTTTTTT.

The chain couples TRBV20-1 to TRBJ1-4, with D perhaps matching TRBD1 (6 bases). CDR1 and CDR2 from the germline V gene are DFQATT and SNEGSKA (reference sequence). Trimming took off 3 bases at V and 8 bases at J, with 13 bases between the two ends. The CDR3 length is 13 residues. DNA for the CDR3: TGCAGTGCTAGTAGCAGGGGATACGAAAAACTGTTTTTT. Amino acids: CSASSRGYEKLFF.

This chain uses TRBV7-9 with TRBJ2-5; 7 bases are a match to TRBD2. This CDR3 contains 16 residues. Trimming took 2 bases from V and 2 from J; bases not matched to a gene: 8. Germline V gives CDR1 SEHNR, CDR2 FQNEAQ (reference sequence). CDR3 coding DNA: TGTGCCAGCAGCTTATTAGGCGGGGGAACGCAAGAGACCCAGTACTTC. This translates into CASSLLGGGTQETQYF.

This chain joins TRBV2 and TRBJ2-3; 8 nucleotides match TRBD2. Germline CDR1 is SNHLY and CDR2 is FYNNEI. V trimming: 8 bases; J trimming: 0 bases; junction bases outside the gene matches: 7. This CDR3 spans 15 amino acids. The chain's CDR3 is CASSGRGDSTDTQYF. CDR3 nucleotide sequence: TGTGCCAGCTCGGGGCGGGGGGATAGCACAGATACGCAGTATTTT.

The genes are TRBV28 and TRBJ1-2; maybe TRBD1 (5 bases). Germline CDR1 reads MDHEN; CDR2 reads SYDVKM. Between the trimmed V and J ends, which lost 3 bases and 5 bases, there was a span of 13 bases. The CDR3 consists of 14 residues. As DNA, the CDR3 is TGTGCCAGCAGTTTCCTTGGGGGGAGGTATGGCTACACCTTC. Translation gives CASSFLGGRYGYTF.

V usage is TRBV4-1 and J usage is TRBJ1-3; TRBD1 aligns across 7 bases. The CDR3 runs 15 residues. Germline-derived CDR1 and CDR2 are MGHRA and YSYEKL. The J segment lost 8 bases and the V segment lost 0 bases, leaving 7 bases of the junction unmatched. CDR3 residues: CASSQEGGREDTIYF. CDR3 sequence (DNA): TGCGCCAGCAGCCAAGAAGGGGGCAGGGAGGACACCATATATTTT.

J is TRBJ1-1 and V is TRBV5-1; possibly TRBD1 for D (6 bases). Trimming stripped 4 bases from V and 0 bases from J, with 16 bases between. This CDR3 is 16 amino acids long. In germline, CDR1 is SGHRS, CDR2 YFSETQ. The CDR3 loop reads CASSPSPGQLNTEAFF. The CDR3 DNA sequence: TGCGCCAGCAGCCCCTCCCCCGGACAGCTGAACACTGAAGCTTTCTTT.